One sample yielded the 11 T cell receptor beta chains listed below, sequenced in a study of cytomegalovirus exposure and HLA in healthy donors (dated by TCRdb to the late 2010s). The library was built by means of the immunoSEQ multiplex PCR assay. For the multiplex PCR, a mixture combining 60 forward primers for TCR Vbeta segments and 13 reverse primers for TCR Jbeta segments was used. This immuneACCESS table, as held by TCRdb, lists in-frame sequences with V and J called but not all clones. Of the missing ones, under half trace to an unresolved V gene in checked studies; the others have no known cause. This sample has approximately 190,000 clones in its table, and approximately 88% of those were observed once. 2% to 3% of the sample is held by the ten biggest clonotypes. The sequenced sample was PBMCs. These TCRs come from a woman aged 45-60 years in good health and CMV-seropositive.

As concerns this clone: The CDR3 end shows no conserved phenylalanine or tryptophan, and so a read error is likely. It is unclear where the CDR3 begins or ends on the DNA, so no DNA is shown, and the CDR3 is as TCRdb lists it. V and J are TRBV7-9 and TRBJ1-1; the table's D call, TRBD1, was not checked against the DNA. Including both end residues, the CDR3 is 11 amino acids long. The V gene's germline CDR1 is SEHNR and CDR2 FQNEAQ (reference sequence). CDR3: CASSLPLQGPL.

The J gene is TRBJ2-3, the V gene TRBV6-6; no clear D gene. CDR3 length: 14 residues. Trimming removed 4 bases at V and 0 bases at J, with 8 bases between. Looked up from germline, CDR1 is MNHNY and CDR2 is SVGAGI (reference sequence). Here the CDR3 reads CASSSQRSTDTQYF. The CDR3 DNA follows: TGTGCCAGCAGTTCCCAGCGAAGCACAGATACGCAGTATTTT.

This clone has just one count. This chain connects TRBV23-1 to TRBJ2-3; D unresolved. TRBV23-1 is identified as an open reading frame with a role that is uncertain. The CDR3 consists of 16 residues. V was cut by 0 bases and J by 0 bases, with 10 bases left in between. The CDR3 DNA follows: TGCGCCAGCAGTCAATCGCCTAGGCCTAGCACAGATACGCAGTATTTT. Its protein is CASSQSPRPSTDTQYF.

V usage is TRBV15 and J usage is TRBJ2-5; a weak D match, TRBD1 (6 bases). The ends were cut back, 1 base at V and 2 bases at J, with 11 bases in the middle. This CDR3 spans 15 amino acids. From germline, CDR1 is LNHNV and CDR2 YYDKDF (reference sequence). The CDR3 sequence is CATSRGTAKQETQYF. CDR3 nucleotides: TGTGCCACCAGCAGAGGGACAGCCAAGCAAGAGACCCAGTACTTC.

The CDR3 DNA follows: TGTGCCAGCAGCTTAAGGCCAGGGAAAGGACCAGAAACCAAAAACATTCAGTACTTC. Translating it yields CASSLRPGKGPETKNIQYF. The rearrangement uses TRBV11-3 and TRBJ2-4; a possible D gene is TRBD1 (5 bases). Trimming took off 2 bases at V and 2 bases at J, with 22 bases between the two ends. This CDR3 contains 19 residues. CDR1 and CDR2 (germline): SGHNT, YENEEA.

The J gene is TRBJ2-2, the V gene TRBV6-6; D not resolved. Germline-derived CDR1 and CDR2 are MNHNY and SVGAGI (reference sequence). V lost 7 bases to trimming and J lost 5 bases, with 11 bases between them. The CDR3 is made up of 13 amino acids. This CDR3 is CASTEAGTGELFF. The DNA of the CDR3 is TGTGCCAGCACCGAAGCAGGTACCGGGGAGCTGTTTTTT.

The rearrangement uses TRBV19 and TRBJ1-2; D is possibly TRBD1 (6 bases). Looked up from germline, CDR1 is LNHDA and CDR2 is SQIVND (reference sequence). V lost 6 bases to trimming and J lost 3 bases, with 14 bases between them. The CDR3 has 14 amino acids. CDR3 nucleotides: TGTGCCAGTAGGACACAGGGATTTGACTATGGCTACACCTTC. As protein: CASRTQGFDYGYTF.

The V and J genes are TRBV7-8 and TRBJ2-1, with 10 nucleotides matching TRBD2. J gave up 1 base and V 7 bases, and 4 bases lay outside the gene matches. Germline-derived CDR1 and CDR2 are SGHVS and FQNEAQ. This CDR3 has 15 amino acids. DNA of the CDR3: TGTGCCAGCACCTTGACTAGCGGGTCCTACAATGAGCAGTTCTTC. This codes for CASTLTSGSYNEQFF.

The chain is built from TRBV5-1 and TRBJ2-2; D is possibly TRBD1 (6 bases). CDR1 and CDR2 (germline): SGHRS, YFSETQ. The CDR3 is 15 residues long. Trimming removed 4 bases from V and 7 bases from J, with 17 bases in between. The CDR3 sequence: CASSTLGALVGELFF. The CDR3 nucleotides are TGCGCCAGCAGCACGTTGGGGGCCCTCGTCGGGGAGCTGTTTTTT.

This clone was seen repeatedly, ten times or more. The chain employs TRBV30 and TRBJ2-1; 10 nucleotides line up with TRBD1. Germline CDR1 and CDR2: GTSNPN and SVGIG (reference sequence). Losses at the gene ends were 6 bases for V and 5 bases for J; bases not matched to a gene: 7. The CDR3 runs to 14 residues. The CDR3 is CACLPGQGNNEQFF. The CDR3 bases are TGTGCCTGCCTACCGGGACAGGGGAACAATGAGCAGTTCTTC. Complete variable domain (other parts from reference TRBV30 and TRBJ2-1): SQTIHQWPATLVQPVGSPLSLECTVEGTSNPNLYWYRQAAGRGLQLLFYSVGIGQISSEVPQNLSASRPQDRQFILSSKKLLLSDSGFYLCACLPGQGNNEQFFGPGTRLTVL.

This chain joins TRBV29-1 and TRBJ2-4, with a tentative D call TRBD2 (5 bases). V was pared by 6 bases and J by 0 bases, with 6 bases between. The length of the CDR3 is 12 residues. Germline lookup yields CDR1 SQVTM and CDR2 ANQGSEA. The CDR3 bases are TGCAGCGTCGGGGTAGCCAAAAACATTCAGTACTTC. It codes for CSVGVAKNIQYF.